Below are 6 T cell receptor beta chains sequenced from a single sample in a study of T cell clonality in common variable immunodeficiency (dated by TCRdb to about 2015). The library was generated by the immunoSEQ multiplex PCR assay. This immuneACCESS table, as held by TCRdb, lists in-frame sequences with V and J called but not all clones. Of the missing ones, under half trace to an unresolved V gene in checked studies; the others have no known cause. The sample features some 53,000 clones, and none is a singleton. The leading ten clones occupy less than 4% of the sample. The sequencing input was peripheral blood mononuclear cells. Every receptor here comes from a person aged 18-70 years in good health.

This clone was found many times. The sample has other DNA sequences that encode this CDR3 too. CDR3 in amino acids: CASSLLSGPYEQYF. CDR3 bases read: TGTGCCAGCAGCTTGCTTAGCGGACCCTACGAG. This rearrangement joins TRBV7-3 to TRBJ2-7; possibly TRBD2 for D (6 bases). The read comes to an end 3 residues before the CDR3 does, leaving the germline J gene to fill in the end. The CDR3 is made up of 14 amino acids. Germline CDR1 reads SGHTA; CDR2 reads FQGTGA. V shed 3 bases and J shed 2 bases, with 11 bases lying between them.

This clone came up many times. CDR3 sequence: CASSEAGTGGNEQFF. Incomplete CDR3 DNA: TGTGCCAGCAGTGAAGCTGGGACAGGGGGCAATGAG. V usage is TRBV6-1 and J usage is TRBJ2-1; TRBD1 aligns across 11 bases. The read is 3 residues too short to cover the CDR3 end, so that end is filled in from the germline J gene. This CDR3 region has 15 residues. Germline trimming cut 0 bases from V and 6 bases from J; bases unmatched to any gene: 1. Germline CDR1 is MNHNS and CDR2 is SASEGT.

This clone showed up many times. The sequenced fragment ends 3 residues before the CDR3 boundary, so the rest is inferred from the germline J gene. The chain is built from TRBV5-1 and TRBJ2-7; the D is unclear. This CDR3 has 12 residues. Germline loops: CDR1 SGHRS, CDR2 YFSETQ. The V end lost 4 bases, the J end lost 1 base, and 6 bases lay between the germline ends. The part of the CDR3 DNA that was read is TGCGCCAGCAGCCCTCCTTCCTACGAG. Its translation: CASSPPSYE. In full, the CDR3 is CASSPPSYEQYF.

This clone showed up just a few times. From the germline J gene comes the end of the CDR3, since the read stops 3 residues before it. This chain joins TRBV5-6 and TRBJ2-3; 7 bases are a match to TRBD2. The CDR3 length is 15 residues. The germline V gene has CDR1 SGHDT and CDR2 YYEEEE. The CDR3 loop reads CASSFPSGNVETQYF. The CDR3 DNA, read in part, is TGTGCCAGCAGCTTCCCGAGCGGGAATGTGGAGACG. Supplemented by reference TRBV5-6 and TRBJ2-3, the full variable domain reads DAGVTQSPTHLIKTRGQQVTLRCSPKSGHDTVSWYQQALGQGPQFIFQYYEEEERQRGNFPDRFSGHQFPNYSSELNVNALLLGDSALYLCASSFPSGNVETQYFGPGTRLTVL.

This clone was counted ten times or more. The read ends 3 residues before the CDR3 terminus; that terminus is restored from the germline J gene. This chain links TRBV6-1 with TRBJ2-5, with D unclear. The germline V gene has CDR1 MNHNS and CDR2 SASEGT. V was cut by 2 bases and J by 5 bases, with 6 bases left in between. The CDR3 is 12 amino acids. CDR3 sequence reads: CASSETRETQYF. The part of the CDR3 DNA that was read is TGTGCCAGCAGTGAAACTCGGGAGACC.

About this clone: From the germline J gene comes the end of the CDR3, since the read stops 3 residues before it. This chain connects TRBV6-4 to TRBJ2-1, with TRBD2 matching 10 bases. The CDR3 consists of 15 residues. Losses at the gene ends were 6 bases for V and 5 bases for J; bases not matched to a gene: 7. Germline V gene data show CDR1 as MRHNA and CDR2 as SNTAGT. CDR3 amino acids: CASSASGSGDNEQFF. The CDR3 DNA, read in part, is TGTGCCAGCAGCGCTAGCGGGAGCGGCGACAATGAG.